These T cell receptor beta chains were read from a single sample in a study of cytomegalovirus exposure and HLA in healthy donors. Some clones are missing from TCRdb's copy, which holds only in-frame ones; the method was immunoSEQ multiplex PCR. In total, the table holds some 64,000 clones. The sequenced material came from PBMCs. Receptor source: a woman aged 25 to 39 in good health and CMV-seronegative. Each CDR3 is given with its conserved first and last residue. D genes are given only for firm matches.

NA TRBJ2-7 TRBV6-1 CASSEEVSDSEQYF TGTGCCAGCAGTGAAGAGGTTAGCGACTCCGAGCAGTACTTC
TRBD2 TRBJ2-1 TRBV9 CASSVTPGLADNEQFF TGTGCCAGCAGCGTTACCCCGGGACTAGCCGACAATGAGCAGTTCTTC
TRBD1 TRBJ2-7 TRBV18 CASSPGQYYEQYF TGTGCCAGCTCACCGGGACAGTACTACGAGCAGTACTTC
TRBD1 TRBJ1-1 TRBV27 CASSVTGPDTEAFF TGTGCCAGCAGTGTGACAGGGCCGGACACTGAAGCTTTCTTT
NA TRBJ1-2 TRBV19 CASSVSGNYGYTF TGTGCCAGTAGTGTATCGGGGAATTATGGCTACACCTTC
TRBD2 TRBJ2-7 TRBV23-1 CASSQSSSGNGEQYF TGCGCCAGCAGTCAATCCTCCAGCGGGAACGGCGAGCAGTACTTC
NA TRBJ1-2 TRBV28 CASSYRAGILYGYTF TGTGCCAGCAGTTATCGTGCCGGGATCCTCTATGGCTACACCTTC
TRBD1 TRBJ1-2 TRBV20-1 CSALTGDGYTF TGCAGTGCACTCACAGGGGATGGCTACACCTTC
NA TRBJ2-7 TRBV30 CAWSRGDEQYF TGTGCCTGGAGTCGCGGGGACGAGCAGTACTTC
NA TRBJ2-3 TRBV5-1 CASSLGGGSDTQYF TGCGCCAGCAGCTTGGGGGGGGGCTCAGATACGCAGTATTTT
NA TRBJ1-4 TRBV25-1 CASSAGRDFEKLFF TGTGCCAGCAGTGCCGGCAGGGACTTTGAAAAACTGTTTTTT